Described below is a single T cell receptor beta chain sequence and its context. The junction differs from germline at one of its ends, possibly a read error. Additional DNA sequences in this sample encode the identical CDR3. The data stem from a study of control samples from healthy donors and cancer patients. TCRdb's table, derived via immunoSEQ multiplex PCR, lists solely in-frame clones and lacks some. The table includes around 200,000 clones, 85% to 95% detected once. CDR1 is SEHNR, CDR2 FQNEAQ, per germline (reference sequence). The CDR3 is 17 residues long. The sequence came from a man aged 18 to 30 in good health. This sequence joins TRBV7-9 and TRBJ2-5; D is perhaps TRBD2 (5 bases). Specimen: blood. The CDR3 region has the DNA TGTGCCAGTAGCTTAGCGCTCAGTCCGACATTTCAAGAGACCCAGTACTTC. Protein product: CASSLALSPTFQETQYF.